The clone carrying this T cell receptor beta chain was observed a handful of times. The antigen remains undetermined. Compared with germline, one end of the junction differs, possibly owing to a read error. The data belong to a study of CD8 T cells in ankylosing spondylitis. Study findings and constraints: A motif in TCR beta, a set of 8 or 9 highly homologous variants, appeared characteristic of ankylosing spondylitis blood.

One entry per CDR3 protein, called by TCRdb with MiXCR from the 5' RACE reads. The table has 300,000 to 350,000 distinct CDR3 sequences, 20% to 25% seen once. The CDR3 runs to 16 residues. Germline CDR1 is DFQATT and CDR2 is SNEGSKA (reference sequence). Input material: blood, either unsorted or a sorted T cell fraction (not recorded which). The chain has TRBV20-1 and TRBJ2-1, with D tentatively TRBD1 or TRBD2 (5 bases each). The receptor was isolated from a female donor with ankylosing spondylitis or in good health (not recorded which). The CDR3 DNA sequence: TGCTGTGCTAGAGCCTCCGAAGGGGCGGGCTACAATGAGCAGTTCTTC. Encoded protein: CCARASEGAGYNEQFF.